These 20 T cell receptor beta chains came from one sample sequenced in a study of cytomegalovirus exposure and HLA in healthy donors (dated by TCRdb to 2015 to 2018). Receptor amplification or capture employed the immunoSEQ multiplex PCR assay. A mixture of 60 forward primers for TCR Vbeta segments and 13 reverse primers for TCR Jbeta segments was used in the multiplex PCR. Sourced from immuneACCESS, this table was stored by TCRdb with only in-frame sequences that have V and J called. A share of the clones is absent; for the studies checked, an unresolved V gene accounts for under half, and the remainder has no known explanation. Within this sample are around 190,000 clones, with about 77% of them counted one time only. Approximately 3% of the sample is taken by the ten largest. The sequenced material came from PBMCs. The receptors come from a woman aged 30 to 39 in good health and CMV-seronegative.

CDR3 coding DNA: TGTGCCAGCAGTGAGACAGGGTTAACAGATACGCAGTATTTT. This sequence encodes CASSETGLTDTQYF. The chain has TRBV6-1 and TRBJ2-3, with TRBD1 matching over 7 bases. The CDR3 consists of 14 residues. The V gene's germline CDR1 is MNHNS and CDR2 SASEGT. V shed 3 bases and J 3 bases; nucleotides not matched to a gene: 3.

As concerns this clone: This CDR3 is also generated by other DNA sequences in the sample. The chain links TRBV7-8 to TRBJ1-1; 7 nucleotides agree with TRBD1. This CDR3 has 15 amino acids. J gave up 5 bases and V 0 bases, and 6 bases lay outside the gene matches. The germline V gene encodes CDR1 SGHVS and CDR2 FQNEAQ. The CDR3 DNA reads TGTGCCAGCAGCTTAGCCGGGACAGAGAATACTGAAGCTTTCTTT. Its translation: CASSLAGTENTEAFF.

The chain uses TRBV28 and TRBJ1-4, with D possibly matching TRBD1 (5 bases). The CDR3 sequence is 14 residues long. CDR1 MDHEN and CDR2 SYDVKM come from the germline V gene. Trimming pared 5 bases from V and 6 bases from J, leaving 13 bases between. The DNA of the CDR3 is TGTGCCAGCAGTAGAACAGGATGGGATGAAAAACTGTTTTTT. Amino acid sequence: CASSRTGWDEKLFF.

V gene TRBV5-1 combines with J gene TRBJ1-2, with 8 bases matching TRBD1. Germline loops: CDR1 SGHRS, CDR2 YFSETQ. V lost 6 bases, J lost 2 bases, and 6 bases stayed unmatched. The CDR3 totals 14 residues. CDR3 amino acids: CASNSRTGNYGYTF. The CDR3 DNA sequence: TGCGCCAGCAATTCTAGGACAGGGAACTATGGCTACACCTTC.

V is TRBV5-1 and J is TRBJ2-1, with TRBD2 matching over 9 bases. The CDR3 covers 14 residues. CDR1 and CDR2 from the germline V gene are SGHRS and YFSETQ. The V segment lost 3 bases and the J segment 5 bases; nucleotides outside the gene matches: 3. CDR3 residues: CASSSGLADNEQFF. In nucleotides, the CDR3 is TGCGCCAGCAGCTCGGGACTAGCCGACAATGAGCAGTTCTTC.

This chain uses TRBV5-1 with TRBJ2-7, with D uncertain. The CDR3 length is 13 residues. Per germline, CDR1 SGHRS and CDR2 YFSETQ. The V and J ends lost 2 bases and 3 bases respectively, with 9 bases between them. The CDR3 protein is CASSFTSNYEQYF. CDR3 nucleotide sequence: TGCGCCAGCAGCTTTACGTCTAACTACGAGCAGTACTTC.

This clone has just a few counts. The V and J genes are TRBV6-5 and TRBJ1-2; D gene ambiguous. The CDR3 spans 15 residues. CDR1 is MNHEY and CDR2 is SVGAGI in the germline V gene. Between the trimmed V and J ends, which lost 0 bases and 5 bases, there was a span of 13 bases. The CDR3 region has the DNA TGTGCCAGCAGTTACTCGAGGCATGGCCTTTATGGCTACACCTTC. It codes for CASSYSRHGLYGYTF.

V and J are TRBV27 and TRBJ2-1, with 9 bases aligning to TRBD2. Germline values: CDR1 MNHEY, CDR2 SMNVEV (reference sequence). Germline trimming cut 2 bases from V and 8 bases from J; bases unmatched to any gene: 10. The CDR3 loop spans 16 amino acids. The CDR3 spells CASSLTLAGLSYEQFF. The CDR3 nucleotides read TGTGCCAGCAGTTTAACCCTAGCGGGATTATCTTATGAGCAGTTCTTC.

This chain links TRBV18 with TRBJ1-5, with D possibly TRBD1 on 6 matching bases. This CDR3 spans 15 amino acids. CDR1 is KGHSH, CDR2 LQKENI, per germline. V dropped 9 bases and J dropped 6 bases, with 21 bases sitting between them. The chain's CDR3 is CARPLGGGGGQPQHF. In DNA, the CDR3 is TGTGCCAGACCACTGGGTGGGGGGGGCGGTCAGCCCCAGCATTTT.

CDR3 coding DNA: TGTGCCAGCAGCTTAGAAAGGACTAGCGCCTACGAGCAGTACTTC. Protein product: CASSLERTSAYEQYF. The genes are TRBV11-2 and TRBJ2-7; 9 bases are a match to TRBD2. V lost 0 bases to trimming and J lost 2 bases; unmatched junction nucleotides: 2. From germline, CDR1 is SGHAT and CDR2 FQNNGV. The CDR3 loop spans 15 amino acids. Looking up the rest from reference TRBV11-2 and TRBJ2-7 gives the full variable domain: EAGVAQSPRYKIIEKRQSVAFWCNPISGHATLYWYQQILGQGPKLLIQFQNNGVVDDSQLPKDRFSAERLKGVDSTLKIQPAKLEDSAVYLCASSLERTSAYEQYFGPGTRLTVT.

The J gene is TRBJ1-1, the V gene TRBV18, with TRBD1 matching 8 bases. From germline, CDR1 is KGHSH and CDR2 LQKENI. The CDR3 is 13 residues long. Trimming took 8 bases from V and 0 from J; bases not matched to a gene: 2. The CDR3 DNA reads TGTGCCAGCGGACAGGGTTTGAACACTGAAGCTTTCTTT. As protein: CASGQGLNTEAFF.

The CDR3 protein is CASSDRVFNEKLFF. CDR3 bases: TGTGCCAGCAGTGATCGTGTGTTTAATGAAAAACTGTTTTTT. The chain couples TRBV2 to TRBJ1-4; the D is unclear. This CDR3 spans 14 amino acids. The V gene lost 3 bases and the J gene lost 4 bases, with 9 bases spanning the gap. Germline lookup yields CDR1 SNHLY and CDR2 FYNNEI.

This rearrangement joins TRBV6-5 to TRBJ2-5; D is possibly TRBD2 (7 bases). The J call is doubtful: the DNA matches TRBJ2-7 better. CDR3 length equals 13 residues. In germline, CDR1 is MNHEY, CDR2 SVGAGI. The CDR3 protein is CASRPRGGYEQYF. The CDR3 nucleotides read TGTGCCAGCAGACCGAGGGGGGGATACGAGCAGTACTTC.

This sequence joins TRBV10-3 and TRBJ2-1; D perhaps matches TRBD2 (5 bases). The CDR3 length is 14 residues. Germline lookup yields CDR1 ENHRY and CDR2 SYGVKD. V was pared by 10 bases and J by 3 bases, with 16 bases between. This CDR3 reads CASTTNPDYNEQFF. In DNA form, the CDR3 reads TGTGCCAGCACGACTAACCCCGACTACAATGAGCAGTTCTTC.

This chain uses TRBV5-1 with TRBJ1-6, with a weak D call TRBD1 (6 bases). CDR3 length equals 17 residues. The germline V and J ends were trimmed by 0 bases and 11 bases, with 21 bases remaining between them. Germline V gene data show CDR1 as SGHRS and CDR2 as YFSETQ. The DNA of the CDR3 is TGCGCCAGCAGCTTGGGGTACCGGCCGGAGGGGGGGACACCCCTCCACTTT. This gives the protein CASSLGYRPEGGTPLHF.

CDR3 amino acids: CASSRLAGVSDTQYF. As DNA, the CDR3 is TGTGCCAGCTCACGGCTAGCGGGAGTCTCAGATACGCAGTATTTT. The chain is built from TRBV18 and TRBJ2-3; 10 bases match TRBD2. Trimming removed 4 bases from V and 4 bases from J; junction bases left unmatched: 5. This CDR3 is 15 amino acids long. The germline gives CDR1 KGHSH, CDR2 LQKENI.

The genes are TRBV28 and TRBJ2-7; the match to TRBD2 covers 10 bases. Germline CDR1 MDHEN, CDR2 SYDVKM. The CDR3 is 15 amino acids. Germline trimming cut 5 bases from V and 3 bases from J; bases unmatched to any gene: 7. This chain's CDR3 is CASSLSGRASYEQYF. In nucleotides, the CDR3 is TGTGCCAGCAGTCTCAGCGGGAGGGCCAGCTACGAGCAGTACTTC.

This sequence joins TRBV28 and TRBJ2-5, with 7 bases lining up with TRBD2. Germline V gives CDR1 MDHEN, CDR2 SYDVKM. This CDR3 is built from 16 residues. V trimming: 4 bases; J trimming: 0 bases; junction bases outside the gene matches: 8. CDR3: CASSSTPLAHQETQYF. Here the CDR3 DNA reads TGTGCCAGCAGTTCGACCCCACTAGCGCACCAAGAGACCCAGTACTTC.

The CDR3 nucleotides read TGCGCCAGCAGCTTGACTAGCGGAACGAACACCGGGGAGCTGTTTTTT. Its translation: CASSLTSGTNTGELFF. This rearrangement joins TRBV5-1 to TRBJ2-2; TRBD2 matches at 8 bases. Per germline, CDR1 SGHRS and CDR2 YFSETQ. After removal of 1 base from V and 0 bases from J, the junction contained 2 bases not matched to a gene. This CDR3 region has 16 residues.

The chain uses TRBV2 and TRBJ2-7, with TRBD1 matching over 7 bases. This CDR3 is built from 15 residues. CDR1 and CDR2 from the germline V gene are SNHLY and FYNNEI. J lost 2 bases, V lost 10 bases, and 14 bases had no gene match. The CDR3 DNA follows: TGTGCCATACTCGCTGGCGACAGGGCCACCTACGAGCAGTACTTC. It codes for CAILAGDRATYEQYF.